These 28 T cell receptor beta chains share one sample of origin, sequenced in a study of cytomegalovirus exposure and HLA in healthy donors. Both 60 Vbeta primers and 13 Jbeta primers went into the PCR. The repertoire was sequenced with immunoSEQ multiplex PCR; TCRdb's copy has only in-frame clones and lacks some. The table records tens of thousands of clones, about 75% of them present only once. Sequencing input: PBMCs. Source of these receptors: a man aged 35 to 55 in good health and CMV-seronegative.

Points on this clone: Other DNA sequences in this specimen translate into the identical CDR3. V usage is TRBV29-1 and J usage is TRBJ2-1, with 8 bases fitting TRBD1. Germline lookup yields CDR1 SQVTM and CDR2 ANQGSEA. This CDR3 contains 13 residues. V dropped 6 bases and J dropped 3; count of bases not matched to a gene: 4. CDR3 nucleotides: TGCAGCGTAGCCGGGACAGGCTACAATGAGCAGTTCTTC. It encodes CSVAGTGYNEQFF.

This clone was seen once. The rearrangement links TRBV27 to TRBJ2-7; tentatively, D is TRBD1 (6 bases). Trimming took off 5 bases at V and 7 bases at J, with 15 bases between the two ends. Germline CDR1 is MNHEY and CDR2 is SMNVEV (reference sequence). The CDR3 has 13 amino acids. The CDR3 bases are TGTGCCAGCAGTGCCCACAGGGTCCGTGAGCAGTACTTC. This codes for CASSAHRVREQYF.

This clone was seen only once. The chain uses TRBV19 and TRBJ2-5; 8 bases fit TRBD2. Germline trimming cut 3 bases from V and 4 bases from J; bases unmatched to any gene: 10. This CDR3 has 16 amino acids. Germline assignment: CDR1 LNHDA and CDR2 SQIVND (reference sequence). DNA for the CDR3: TGTGCCAGTAGTATCGACGGCGCGGGGGGCCTAGAGACCCAGTACTTC. Translated: CASSIDGAGGLETQYF.

The chain links TRBV5-1 to TRBJ1-2; the D is unclear. This CDR3 comprises 13 residues. Germline assignment: CDR1 SGHRS and CDR2 YFSETQ. Trimming cost V 0 bases and J 4 bases, with 7 bases left between them. The chain's CDR3 is CASSLDGVYGYTF. CDR3 DNA sequence: TGCGCCAGCAGCTTGGACGGAGTCTATGGCTACACCTTC.

The rearrangement links TRBV7-8 to TRBJ1-5, with D perhaps matching TRBD1 (5 bases). There are 15 residues in the CDR3. V was cut by 6 bases and J by 5 bases, with 17 bases left in between. Germline CDR1 is SGHVS and CDR2 is FQNEAQ. DNA of the CDR3: TGTGCCAGCAGTCATAGGGGTCCCCATCATCAGCCCCAGCATTTT. Its protein product is CASSHRGPHHQPQHF.

CDR3 amino acids: CASSDDPGKGYGYTF. The CDR3 DNA follows: TGTGCCAGCAGTGACGACCCAGGGAAGGGCTATGGCTACACCTTC. The rearrangement links TRBV6-4 to TRBJ1-2, with a tentative D call TRBD1 (5 bases). CDR3 length: 15 amino acids. V was shortened by 2 bases and J by 4 bases, with 14 bases between the two germline ends. Per the germline V gene, CDR1 is MRHNA and CDR2 is SNTAGT.

The chain uses TRBV19 and TRBJ2-1; the match to TRBD2 covers 12 bases. This CDR3 is 16 amino acids long. V trimming: 6 bases; J trimming: 3 bases; junction bases outside the gene matches: 6. The germline gives CDR1 LNHDA, CDR2 SQIVND (reference sequence). The CDR3 DNA follows: TGTGCCAGTAGGACAACGGGACTAGCGGGCTACAATGAGCAGTTCTTC. Translation: CASRTTGLAGYNEQFF. The full variable domain, its missing parts supplied by reference TRBV19 and TRBJ2-1, is DGGITQSPKYLFRKEGQNVTLSCEQNLNHDAMYWYRQDPGQGLRLIYYSQIVNDFQKGDIAEGYSVSREKKESFPLTVTSAQKNPTAFYLCASRTTGLAGYNEQFFGPGTRLTVL.

Written as DNA, the CDR3 is TGTGCCAGCAGCGTAGGGCCAGGGCCCTATGGCTACACCTTC. Translated: CASSVGPGPYGYTF. The V gene is TRBV9, the J gene TRBJ1-2, with a tentative D call TRBD1 (5 bases). CDR3 size: 14 residues. V lost 0 bases to trimming and J lost 4 bases, with 10 bases between them. Germline CDR1 SGDLS, CDR2 YYNGEE.

The chain couples TRBV9 to TRBJ1-4, with 8 bases matching TRBD1. The germline gives CDR1 SGDLS, CDR2 YYNGEE. V shed 3 bases, J shed 6 bases, and the junction held 4 bases outside the gene matches. CDR3 size: 14 residues. CDR3 region: CASSAGTGYEKLFF. In nucleotides, the CDR3 is TGTGCCAGCAGCGCCGGGACAGGATATGAAAAACTGTTTTTT.

The V call is TRBV5-4, the J call TRBJ2-7; TRBD2 aligns across 15 bases. The CDR3 has 15 residues. V trimming: 4 bases; J trimming: 7 bases; junction bases outside the gene matches: 6. Germline V CDR1 and CDR2: SGHNT, YYREEE (reference sequence). CDR3 in DNA: TGTGCCAGCAGCCGGACTAGCGGGAGGGCAGAGGAGCAGTACTTC. This codes for CASSRTSGRAEEQYF.

This chain links TRBV5-1 with TRBJ1-1; D may be TRBD1 (6 bases). The CDR3 sequence is 13 residues long. Germline V gene sequence: CDR1 SGHRS, CDR2 YFSETQ. Trimming stripped 1 base from V and 3 bases from J, with 7 bases between. The CDR3 region is CASSLTGYTEAFF. The CDR3 DNA is TGCGCCAGCAGCTTGACAGGGTACACTGAAGCTTTCTTT.

The chain couples TRBV7-6 to TRBJ1-2, with 12 bases identical to TRBD1. J gave up 4 bases and V 4 bases, and 4 bases lay outside the gene matches. The CDR3 extends over 15 amino acids. Germline lookup yields CDR1 SGHVS and CDR2 FNYEAQ. The DNA for the CDR3 is TGTGCCAGCAGCTCCCGGGACAGGGGGCCCTATGGCTACACCTTC. Translation: CASSSRDRGPYGYTF. Variable domain in full (rest from reference TRBV7-6 and TRBJ1-2): GAGVSQSPRYKVTKRGQDVALRCDPISGHVSLYWYRQALGQGPEFLTYFNYEAQQDKSGLPNDRFSAERPEGSISTLTIQRTEQRDSAMYRCASSSRDRGPYGYTFGSGTRLTVV.

The CDR3 nucleotides are TGTGCCAGCAGCTTACGAGAGCAAGAGACCCAGTACTTC. The encoded protein is CASSLREQETQYF. The chain joins TRBV7-9 to TRBJ2-5; D is uncertain. The CDR3 is made up of 13 amino acids. Germline CDR1 and CDR2: SEHNR and FQNEAQ (reference sequence). V lost 2 bases, J lost 2 bases, and 6 bases lay in between.

The J gene is TRBJ1-5, the V gene TRBV19, with 7 nucleotides matching TRBD1. This CDR3 is built from 13 residues. CDR1 is LNHDA, CDR2 SQIVND, per germline (reference sequence). V lost 10 bases to trimming and J lost 4 bases; unmatched junction nucleotides: 7. Here the CDR3 DNA reads TGTGCCACTTCGACAGGGAGAAATCAGCCCCAGCATTTT. Translation gives CATSTGRNQPQHF.

A few counts support this clone. The chain has TRBV5-4 and TRBJ1-1; the D gene is possibly TRBD1 (6 bases). The V gene's germline CDR1 is SGHNT and CDR2 YYREEE (reference sequence). The CDR3 covers 14 residues. Trimming pared 6 bases from V and 1 base from J, leaving 13 bases between. The CDR3 here is CASTTPGQNTEAFF. The CDR3 bases are TGTGCCAGCACGACTCCGGGACAGAACACTGAAGCTTTCTTT.

V and J are TRBV27 and TRBJ2-1, with D tentatively TRBD2 (6 bases). Germline V CDR1 and CDR2: MNHEY, SMNVEV (reference sequence). The V gene lost 10 bases and the J gene lost 7 bases, with 20 bases spanning the gap. The CDR3 extends over 14 amino acids. CDR3 in amino acids: CATSVGVGGNEQFF. For the CDR3, the DNA is TGTGCCACCTCGGTAGGGGTGGGGGGAAATGAGCAGTTCTTC.

The chain couples TRBV2 to TRBJ1-6; D is unresolved. In germline, CDR1 is SNHLY, CDR2 FYNNEI. The V gene lost 0 bases and the J gene lost 7 bases, with 10 bases spanning the gap. The length of the CDR3 is 15 residues. The CDR3 loop reads CASSEATVVNSPLHF. CDR3 DNA: TGTGCCAGCAGTGAAGCTACAGTCGTCAATTCACCCCTCCACTTT. Together with reference TRBV2 and TRBJ1-6, the CDR3 gives the full variable domain: EPEVTQTPSHQVTQMGQEVILRCVPISNHLYFYWYRQILGQKVEFLVSFYNNEISEKSEIFDDQFSVERPDGSNFTLKIRSTKLEDSAMYFCASSEATVVNSPLHFGNGTRLTVT.

This rearrangement joins TRBV5-4 to TRBJ2-7; 7 bases fit TRBD1. V shed 4 bases, J shed 4 bases, and the junction held 8 bases outside the gene matches. The CDR3 runs 14 residues. The germline CDR1 and CDR2 sequences are SGHNT and YYREEE (reference sequence). The CDR3 coding sequence is TGTGCCAGCAGCCCCGACAGGGCCAGTTACGAGCAGTACTTC. Protein sequence: CASSPDRASYEQYF.

This clone was picked up one time. This sequence joins TRBV5-1 and TRBJ1-3; D remains ambiguous. The V end lost 4 bases, the J end lost 4 bases, and 18 bases lay between the germline ends. From germline, CDR1 is SGHRS and CDR2 YFSETQ. The length of the CDR3 is 16 residues. CDR3 sequence reads: CASSPGSVEAGNTIYF. The CDR3 nucleotides read TGCGCCAGCAGCCCTGGATCCGTCGAAGCGGGAAACACCATATATTTT.

J is TRBJ2-1 and V is TRBV28, with a tentative D call TRBD2 (5 bases). V was trimmed by 7 bases and J by 3 bases, leaving 7 bases between them. The CDR3 totals 12 residues. Germline CDR1 and CDR2: MDHEN and SYDVKM. The DNA of the CDR3 is TGTGCCAGCATCACTAGCTACAATGAGCAGTTCTTC. Translated, it gives CASITSYNEQFF.

The chain has TRBV18 and TRBJ2-2; TRBD2 is a possible D gene (6 bases). V was trimmed by 3 bases and J by 7 bases, leaving 18 bases between them. Germline lookup yields CDR1 KGHSH and CDR2 LQKENI. CDR3 size: 16 residues. CDR3 DNA: TGTGCCAGCTCACCGTTGCGGGAACGGTTGGGCGGGGAGCTGTTTTTT. It specifies CASSPLRERLGGELFF.

This clone has more than one count but fewer than ten. The CDR3 bases are TGCGCCAGCAGCTTGGTTTACAGGGGCAAGAACACTGAAGCTTTCTTT. This translates into CASSLVYRGKNTEAFF. The chain combines TRBV5-1 with TRBJ1-1; 7 nucleotides align to TRBD1. Per the germline V gene, CDR1 is SGHRS and CDR2 is YFSETQ. This CDR3 region has 16 residues. Trimming at V came to 0 bases and at J to 1 base, leaving 6 bases not matched to a gene.

The chain links TRBV2 to TRBJ1-5, with 7 bases that match TRBD1. The CDR3 runs to 13 residues. V was pared by 6 bases and J by 4 bases, with 3 bases of the junction left unmatched. The germline CDR1 and CDR2 sequences are SNHLY and FYNNEI. The CDR3 sequence is CASREQGNQPQHF. The CDR3 region has the DNA TGTGCCAGCAGAGAACAGGGGAATCAGCCCCAGCATTTT.

The genes are TRBV5-1 and TRBJ1-6; tentatively, D is TRBD1 (6 bases). The germline V gene encodes CDR1 SGHRS and CDR2 YFSETQ. Trimming pared 4 bases from V and 8 bases from J, leaving 13 bases between. This CDR3 has 14 residues. Here the CDR3 DNA reads TGCGCCAGCAGCCAAGGACAGCCGGATTCACCCCTCCACTTT. It translates to CASSQGQPDSPLHF.

The gene calls are TRBV4-2 and TRBJ2-2; TRBD2 agrees at 10 bases. The CDR3 spans 19 residues. Losses at the gene ends were 1 base for V and 1 base for J; bases not matched to a gene: 9. Germline lookup yields CDR1 LGHNA and CDR2 YNFKEQ. The CDR3 spells CASSQGSASGGLNTGELFF. CDR3 nucleotide sequence: TGTGCCAGCAGCCAAGGTTCCGCTAGCGGGGGCCTGAACACCGGGGAGCTGTTTTTT.

The V and J genes are TRBV5-4 and TRBJ2-4, with 8 bases lining up with TRBD1. J lost 1 base, V lost 4 bases, and 13 bases had no gene match. Germline-derived CDR1 and CDR2 are SGHNT and YYREEE (reference sequence). CDR3 length equals 18 residues. CDR3 in amino acids: CASSPSWTGFSAKNIQYF. CDR3 nucleotides: TGTGCCAGCAGCCCCAGTTGGACAGGGTTTTCGGCCAAAAACATTCAGTACTTC.

The V gene is TRBV4-2, the J gene TRBJ1-5, with a possible D match to TRBD1 (5 bases). Germline V gene data show CDR1 as LGHNA and CDR2 as YNFKEQ. V lost 4 bases, J lost 2 bases, and 9 bases lay in between. The CDR3 length is 14 residues. CDR3 loop: CASSLREGNQPQHF. CDR3 DNA sequence: TGTGCCAGCAGCCTCAGGGAGGGCAATCAGCCCCAGCATTTT.

The chain recombines TRBV27 with TRBJ2-2, with a tentative D call TRBD1 (5 bases). This CDR3 has 16 residues. With 3 bases removed from V and 5 bases from J, the gap between germline ends came to 16 bases. Germline V CDR1 and CDR2: MNHEY, SMNVEV (reference sequence). The CDR3 region is CASSFALGRGTGELFF. Here the CDR3 DNA reads TGTGCCAGCAGTTTTGCTTTGGGAAGGGGTACCGGGGAGCTGTTTTTT.